The 11 T cell receptor beta chains presented below share a single source sample, sequenced in a study of blood T cell repertoires in COVID-19. Libraries were prepared by immunoSEQ multiplex PCR; TCRdb keeps only in-frame clonotypes and omits some of them. The table has about 58,000 clones, around nine tenths seen once; the top ten hold roughly an eighth. The sample taken for sequencing was peripheral blood. These receptor sequences come from an older woman with active COVID-19.

The chain is built from TRBV7-6 and TRBJ2-3, with 12 bases identical to TRBD2. This CDR3 comprises 17 residues. V trimming: 3 bases; J trimming: 5 bases; junction bases outside the gene matches: 9. The germline V gene encodes CDR1 SGHVS and CDR2 FNYEAQ. CDR3 protein: CASSFPSGGVQIDTQYF. CDR3 sequence (DNA): TGTGCCAGCAGCTTCCCTAGCGGGGGGGTTCAAATAGATACGCAGTATTTT.

The chain joins TRBV30 to TRBJ2-7; no firm D call. Trimming removed 0 bases at V and 3 bases at J, with 12 bases between. The CDR3 covers 14 residues. The germline CDR1 and CDR2 sequences are GTSNPN and SVGIG (reference sequence). In DNA, the CDR3 is TGTGCCTGGAGTGTCTACAGTCTCAGCTACGAGCAGTACTTC. Its protein product is CAWSVYSLSYEQYF. Full variable domain (rest looked up from reference TRBV30 and TRBJ2-7): SQTIHQWPATLVQPVGSPLSLECTVEGTSNPNLYWYRQAAGRGLQLLFYSVGIGQISSEVPQNLSASRPQDRQFILSSKKLLLSDSGFYLCAWSVYSLSYEQYFGPGTRLTVT.

The chain recombines TRBV6-1 with TRBJ2-5; a weak D match, TRBD1 (6 bases). Germline CDR1 is MNHNS and CDR2 is SASEGT. The CDR3 is 16 amino acids. Between the trimmed V and J ends, which lost 0 bases and 5 bases, there was a span of 16 bases. The CDR3 DNA follows: TGTGCCAGCAGTGAAGCTGAGGGGGTTGGGGCGGAGACCCAGTACTTC. Amino acid sequence: CASSEAEGVGAETQYF.

This clone was observed once. J is TRBJ2-1 and V is TRBV11-3, with TRBD1 matching 10 bases. This CDR3 is built from 16 residues. The germline V gene has CDR1 SGHNT and CDR2 YENEEA. The junction had 11 bases not matched to a gene; V was cut back by 5 bases and J by 7 bases. CDR3 nucleotide sequence: TGTGCCAGCAGCCTACTGGGACAGGGGAGTTCAAATGAGCAGTTCTTC. Translating gives CASSLLGQGSSNEQFF.

This chain uses TRBV30 with TRBJ1-5; D perhaps matches TRBD1 (5 bases). The CDR3 is 13 amino acids. Germline-derived CDR1 and CDR2 are GTSNPN and SVGIG (reference sequence). V lost 0 bases and J 4 bases, leaving 7 bases between the germline ends. This chain's CDR3 is CAWSVRGNQPQHF. Here the CDR3 DNA reads TGTGCCTGGAGTGTAAGGGGAAATCAGCCCCAGCATTTT.

This clone was counted only a few times. V is TRBV7-9 and J is TRBJ1-1; perhaps TRBD1 as D (5 bases). This CDR3 region has 14 residues. The germline V gene encodes CDR1 SEHNR and CDR2 FQNEAQ (reference sequence). Trimming took 4 bases from V and 4 from J, leaving 13 bases between them. The CDR3 region is CASSYDSSGTEAFF. The CDR3 nucleotides are TGTGCCAGCAGCTACGACAGCTCAGGCACTGAAGCTTTCTTT.

The V call is TRBV6-1, the J call TRBJ1-6; D ambiguous. Trimming removed 2 bases from V and 9 bases from J, with 5 bases in between. CDR3 length: 12 residues. From germline, CDR1 is MNHNS and CDR2 SASEGT. CDR3 protein: CASSELRSPLHF. The CDR3 coding sequence is TGTGCCAGCAGTGAACTACGTTCACCCCTCCACTTT.

In this sample, this clone turned up a few times. The gene calls are TRBV7-3 and TRBJ1-3; weak D call: TRBD1 (6 bases). Trimming stripped 5 bases from V and 3 bases from J, with 8 bases between. CDR3 length: 13 residues. Germline V gene lookup returns CDR1 SGHTA and CDR2 FQGTGA. DNA for the CDR3: TGTGCCAGCAGCCTACAGGGTGGAAACACCATATATTTT. It codes for CASSLQGGNTIYF. Looking up the rest from reference TRBV7-3 and TRBJ1-3 gives the full variable domain: GAGVSQTPSNKVTEKGKYVELRCDPISGHTALYWYRQSLGQGPEFLIYFQGTGAADDSGLPNDRFFAVRPEGSVSTLKIQRTERGDSAVYLCASSLQGGNTIYFGEGSWLTVV.

There are a few counts of this clone. CDR3 amino acids: CAISQFSGELFF. CDR3 nucleotides: TGTGCCATCAGCCAGTTCTCCGGGGAGCTGTTTTTT. The V gene is TRBV10-3, the J gene TRBJ2-2; D not certain. Germline lookup yields CDR1 ENHRY and CDR2 SYGVKD. CDR3 length: 12 amino acids. Trimming stripped 6 bases from V and 6 bases from J, with 8 bases between.

This chain joins TRBV7-9 and TRBJ1-1; TRBD1 might be the D (5 bases). The CDR3 has 14 residues. From germline, CDR1 is SEHNR and CDR2 FQNEAQ (reference sequence). The V end lost 1 base, the J end lost 0 bases, and 6 bases lay between the germline ends. For the CDR3, the DNA is TGTGCCAGCAGCTTAGGGGGGGTGAACACTGAAGCTTTCTTT. Residues: CASSLGGVNTEAFF.

V and J are TRBV3-1 (or the pseudogene TRBV3-2) and TRBJ1-1, with D tentatively TRBD1 (5 bases). V was shortened by 5 bases and J by 5 bases, with 15 bases between the two germline ends. The V gene's germline CDR1 is LGHDT and CDR2 YNNKEL (reference sequence). The CDR3 spans 14 residues. The CDR3 DNA is TGTGCCAGCAGCTCTAGGGGATTTGGGACTGAAGCTTTCTTT. This codes for CASSSRGFGTEAFF.